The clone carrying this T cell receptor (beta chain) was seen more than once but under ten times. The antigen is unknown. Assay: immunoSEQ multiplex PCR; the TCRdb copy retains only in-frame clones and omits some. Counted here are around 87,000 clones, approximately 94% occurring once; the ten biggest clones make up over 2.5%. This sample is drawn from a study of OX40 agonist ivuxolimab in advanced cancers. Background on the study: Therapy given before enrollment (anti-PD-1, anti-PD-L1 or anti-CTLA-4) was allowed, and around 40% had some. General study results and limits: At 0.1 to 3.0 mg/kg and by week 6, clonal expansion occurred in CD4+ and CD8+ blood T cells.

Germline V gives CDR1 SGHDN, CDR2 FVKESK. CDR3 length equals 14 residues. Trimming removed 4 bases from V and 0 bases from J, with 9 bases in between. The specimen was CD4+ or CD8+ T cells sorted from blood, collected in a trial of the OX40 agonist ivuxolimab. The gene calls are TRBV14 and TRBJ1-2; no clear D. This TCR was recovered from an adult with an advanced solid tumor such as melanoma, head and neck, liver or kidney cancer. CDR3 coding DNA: TGTGCCAGCAGCCCGGGAGGGCCTAACTATGGCTACACCTTC. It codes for CASSPGGPNYGYTF.